This record covers a single T cell receptor (beta chain). This receptor's antigen is unknown. Per-nucleotide qualities are absent, and no much larger clonotype sits a single base away. These data originate in a study of technical replicates of blood from a handful of donors (TCRdb year 2017). Unmatched junction bases come to 7, with V trimmed by 5 bases and J by 3 bases. CDR1 GTSNPN and CDR2 SVGIG were looked up in the germline V gene (reference sequence). The CDR3 goes from the cysteine to the phenylalanine over 14 residues. Of all the DNA, just the CDR3 is kept, 42 bases in frame from base 1. The library was generated by the immunoSEQ multiplex PCR assay. Sourced from immuneACCESS, this table was stored by TCRdb with only in-frame sequences that have V and J called. A share of the clones is absent; for the studies checked, an unresolved V gene accounts for under half, and the remainder has no known explanation. This sample holds around 69,000 clones; roughly 96% were observed only once. The ten biggest clones cover over 0.2% of the sample.

The TCR originated in a human donor in good health. Sequencing used T cells isolated from PBMCs. The chain employs TRBV30 and TRBJ1-5; 7 middle bases align to TRBD1. The encoded CDR3 is CAWDSTGVNQPQHF. The DNA sequence is as follows: TGTGCCTGGGATTCCACAGGGGTCAATCAGCCCCAGCATTTT. The reference TRBV30 and TRBJ1-5 proteins fill in what lies around the CDR3, so the full variable domain reads SQTIHQWPATLVQPVGSPLSLECTVEGTSNPNLYWYRQAAGRGLQLLFYSVGIGQISSEVPQNLSASRPQDRQFILSSKKLLLSDSGFYLCAWDSTGVNQPQHFGDGTRLSIL.